A single T cell receptor beta chain is shown here with its context. Its antigen specificity is not known. Per-base quality was not reported, and no clone a single base away is much larger than it. The source of the sample is a study of T cell repertoires in cytomegalovirus infection (dated by TCRdb to between 2019 and 2020). Regarding the study in general: Alongside well-studied HLA-B-restricted epitopes, the peptide stimulations were aimed at recently identified HLA-C-restricted CMV epitopes, whose presentation resists viral immunomodulation. The HLA type of each donor mattered for the analysis, because public TCR beta signatures pointed to carriage of CMV infection along with the matching HLA type. Study-wide findings and limitations: In both this cohort and an independent cohort of several hundred donors, the cumulative frequency of public TCR beta family members distinguished carriers of CMV infection plus the relevant HLA type. The ex vivo response was dominated by HLA-C-restricted CMV-specific TCR beta clonotypes, which also provided the single most frequent clonotype in two of eight donors.

The treatment or condition label, as the study defines it: in vitro stimulation with specific CMV peptide epitopes to enrich CMV-specific T cells. The junction carries 23 bases between V and J, which are trimmed by 10 bases and 6 bases respectively. The CDR3 measures 15 amino acids from cysteine to phenylalanine. The read is trimmed to its CDR3 DNA, 45 bases read in frame from base 1. Based on the germline V gene (reference sequence), the CDR1 and CDR2 sequences are SEHNR and FQNEAQ. Sequencing relied on an Illumina HiSeq 1500. The public reads were run again by TCRdb, first through fastp at Q25 and then through MiXCR, and only productive beta chains were kept. Identical CDR3 proteins give one entry, which carries the most common genes and DNA. Counted in this sample were under 150,000 distinct CDR3 sequences; around 30% of them appeared once. 41% of the sample is taken by the ten largest.

Sample: CD8+ T cells from cultured PBMCs, taken from culture after CMV antigen stimulation. Here the chain combines TRBV7-9 and TRBJ2-3, and the D gene may be TRBD2, 6 bases matching. The origin of this receptor is a human donor in good health (CMV status not recorded). Some clones in this sample may be carry-over from other donors' samples. The sequenced DNA: TGTGCCACCGGGGTGGAGAGCGGGTCGGGTGATACGCAGTATTTT. This codes for CATGVESGSGDTQYF.